This T cell receptor beta chain appears in the sequencing data of a study of Graves' ophthalmopathy and Graves' hyperthyroidism. Study-wide background: Hyperthyroidism is called stable when no ophthalmopathy develops within 18 months of follow-up.

This clonotype came up many times. Its antigen is not identified. Amplifying from RNA transcripts, the study obtained TCR beta CDR3 regions. An opening RT-PCR round employed HTBI primers and preceded a second-round multiplex PCR. In TCRdb, the multiplex PCR reads were re-called with MiXCR into one record per CDR3 protein. The sample carries about 1.2 million distinct CDR3 sequences, about 36% recorded once. Patients were left out if they had other autoimmune diseases, uncontrolled infections, pregnancy or lactation. Study results and limitations: In separating ophthalmopathy from stable hyperthyroidism, a 13-signature model achieved about 90% sensitivity and around 81% specificity. Detected in blood as well were most expanded thyroid clonotypes with frequency above 0.001.

Trimming at V came to 4 bases and at J to 3 bases, leaving 5 bases not matched to a gene. Germline values: CDR1 SGHAT, CDR2 FQNNGV. There are 14 residues in the CDR3. The clonotype originates from an adult man with Graves' hyperthyroidism. The V gene is TRBV11-2, the J gene TRBJ2-7; 8 nucleotides agree with TRBD1. Sequencing was done on a sample of peripheral blood or thyroid tissue (not recorded which). CDR3 residues: CASSWGDRGYEQYF. CDR3 sequence (DNA): TGTGCCAGCAGCTGGGGAGACAGGGGCTACGAGCAGTACTTC. Looking up the rest from reference TRBV11-2 and TRBJ2-7 gives the full variable domain: EAGVAQSPRYKIIEKRQSVAFWCNPISGHATLYWYQQILGQGPKLLIQFQNNGVVDDSQLPKDRFSAERLKGVDSTLKIQPAKLEDSAVYLCASSWGDRGYEQYFGPGTRLTVT.